The source of this T cell receptor (beta chain) is a study of cytomegalovirus exposure and HLA in healthy donors. Of note for this clone: The target antigen is unknown.

General study points: Immune exposure was documented only through CMV serostatus.

From germline, CDR1 is MNHEY and CDR2 SVGAGI. With 6 bases clipped from V and 4 bases from J, the junction kept 8 bases outside the gene matches. The CDR3 has 15 residues. PCR involved 60 Vbeta and 13 Jbeta primers. As originally analysed: An analysis performed later counted about 80 million unique TCR beta chains (roughly 9.9 million of them shared). TCRdb's copy holds only in-frame clones and misses some; the assay was immunoSEQ multiplex PCR. D and trimming come from the DNA, and the V and J calls and clone size come from that table. This table has 200,000 to 250,000 clones, approximately 84% appearing once.

The V gene is TRBV6-5, the J gene TRBJ1-3; TRBD1 agrees at 8 bases. Sample: PBMCs. This sequence was found in a woman aged 40 to 50 in good health and CMV-seronegative. The CDR3 loop reads CASRRQGLGGNTIYF. The CDR3 coding sequence is TGTGCCAGCAGGAGACAGGGGTTGGGGGGAAACACCATATATTTT.